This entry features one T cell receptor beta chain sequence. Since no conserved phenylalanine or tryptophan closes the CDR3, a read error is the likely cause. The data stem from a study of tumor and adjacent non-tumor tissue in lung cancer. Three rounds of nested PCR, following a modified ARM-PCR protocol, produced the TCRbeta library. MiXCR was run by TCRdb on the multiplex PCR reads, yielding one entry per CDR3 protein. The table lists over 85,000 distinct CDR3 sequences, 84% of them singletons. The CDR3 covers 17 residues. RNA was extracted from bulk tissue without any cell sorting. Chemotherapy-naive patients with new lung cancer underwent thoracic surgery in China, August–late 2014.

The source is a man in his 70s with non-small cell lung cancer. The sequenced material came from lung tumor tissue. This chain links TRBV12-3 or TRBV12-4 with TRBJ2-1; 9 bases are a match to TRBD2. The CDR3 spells CASSLGSGGRLYDEQFL. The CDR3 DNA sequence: TGTGCCAGCAGTTTAGGTAGCGGGGGTCGCCTCTACGATGAGCAGTTCTTG.